This record looks at one T cell receptor (beta chain) sequence and its context. No antigen is known for it. This entry belongs to a study of T cell repertoires in cytomegalovirus infection. Study-level information: It was the public TCR beta signatures that indicated both CMV infection and matching HLA type.

TCRdb re-derived calls from the reads in MiXCR, one entry per CDR3 protein. The table lists around 770,000 distinct CDR3 sequences, roughly 28% of them singletons. V was pared by 5 bases and J by 4 bases, with 9 bases between. The length of the CDR3 is 13 residues. Germline CDR1 and CDR2: MNHEY and SVGAGI. Points from the study as a whole: HLA-C-restricted CMV-specific TCR beta clonotypes were dominant in the ex vivo response.

Here the sequenced sample was cultured CD8+ T cells from PBMCs, taken from culture after CMV antigen stimulation. The chain combines TRBV6-5 with TRBJ2-1; no clear D gene. The sequence was obtained from a human donor in good health (CMV status not recorded). Some clones in this sample may be carry-over from other donors' samples. CDR3 DNA sequence: TGTGCCAGCAGTCATGACTTGTACAATGAGCAGTTCTTC. Its protein product is CASSHDLYNEQFF.